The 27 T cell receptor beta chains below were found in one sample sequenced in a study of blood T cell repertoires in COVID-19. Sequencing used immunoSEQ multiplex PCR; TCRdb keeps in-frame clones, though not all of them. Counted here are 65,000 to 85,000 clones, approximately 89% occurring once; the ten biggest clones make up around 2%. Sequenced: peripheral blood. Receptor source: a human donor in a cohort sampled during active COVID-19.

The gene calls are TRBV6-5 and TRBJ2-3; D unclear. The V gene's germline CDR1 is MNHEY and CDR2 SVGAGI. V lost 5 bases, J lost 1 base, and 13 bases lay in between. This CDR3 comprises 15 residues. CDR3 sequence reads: CASSLREARTDTQYF. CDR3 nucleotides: TGTGCCAGCAGTCTACGAGAAGCTCGCACAGATACGCAGTATTTT.

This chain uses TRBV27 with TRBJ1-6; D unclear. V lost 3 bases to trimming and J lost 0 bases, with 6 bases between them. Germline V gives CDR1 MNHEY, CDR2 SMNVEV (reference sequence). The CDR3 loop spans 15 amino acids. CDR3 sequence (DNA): TGTGCCAGCAGTTTTGATAGCTCCTATAATTCACCCCTCCACTTT. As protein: CASSFDSSYNSPLHF.

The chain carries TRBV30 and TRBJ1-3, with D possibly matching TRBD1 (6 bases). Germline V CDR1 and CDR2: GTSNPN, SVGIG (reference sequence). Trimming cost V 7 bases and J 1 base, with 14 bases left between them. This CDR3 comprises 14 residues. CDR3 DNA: TGTGCCTCTACTACAGGGTCTTCTGGAAACACCATATATTTT. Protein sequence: CASTTGSSGNTIYF. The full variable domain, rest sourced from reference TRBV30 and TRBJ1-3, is SQTIHQWPATLVQPVGSPLSLECTVEGTSNPNLYWYRQAAGRGLQLLFYSVGIGQISSEVPQNLSASRPQDRQFILSSKKLLLSDSGFYLCASTTGSSGNTIYFGEGSWLTVV.

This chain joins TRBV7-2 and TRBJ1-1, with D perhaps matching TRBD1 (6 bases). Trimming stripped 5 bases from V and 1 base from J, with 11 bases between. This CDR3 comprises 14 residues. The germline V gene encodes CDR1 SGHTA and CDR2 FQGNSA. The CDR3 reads CASSPLQGNTEAFF. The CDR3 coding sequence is TGTGCCAGCAGCCCATTACAGGGGAACACTGAAGCTTTCTTT.

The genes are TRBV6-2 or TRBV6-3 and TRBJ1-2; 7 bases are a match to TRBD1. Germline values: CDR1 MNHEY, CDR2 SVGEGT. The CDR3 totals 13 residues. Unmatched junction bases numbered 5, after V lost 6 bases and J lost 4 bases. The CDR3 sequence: CASSRDRGYGYTF. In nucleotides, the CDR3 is TGTGCCAGCAGCCGGGACAGAGGCTATGGCTACACCTTC.

The CDR3 reads CASRTGDYGYTF. The DNA of the CDR3 is TGTGCCAGCAGGACAGGGGACTATGGCTACACCTTC. The chain links TRBV6-6 to TRBJ1-2; TRBD1 aligns across 8 bases. J was trimmed by 3 bases and V by 6 bases; bases with no gene match: 0. CDR3 length: 12 residues. CDR1 and CDR2 from the germline V gene are MNHNY and SVGAGI (reference sequence).

The CDR3 nucleotides are TGCGCCAGCAGCCAAGACGGGTACAATGAGCAGTTCTTC. This sequence encodes CASSQDGYNEQFF. V and J are TRBV4-3 and TRBJ2-1; no reliable D call. Germline V lookup: CDR1 LGHNA, CDR2 YSLEER. CDR3 size: 13 residues. V dropped 0 bases and J dropped 4 bases, with 4 bases sitting between them.

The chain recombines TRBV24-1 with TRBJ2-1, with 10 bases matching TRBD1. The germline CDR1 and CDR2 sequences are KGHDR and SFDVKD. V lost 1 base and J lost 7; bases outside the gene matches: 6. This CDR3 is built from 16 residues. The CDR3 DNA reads TGTGCCACCAGTGATTTCCCGACAGGGGGCTCAAATGAGCAGTTCTTC. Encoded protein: CATSDFPTGGSNEQFF.

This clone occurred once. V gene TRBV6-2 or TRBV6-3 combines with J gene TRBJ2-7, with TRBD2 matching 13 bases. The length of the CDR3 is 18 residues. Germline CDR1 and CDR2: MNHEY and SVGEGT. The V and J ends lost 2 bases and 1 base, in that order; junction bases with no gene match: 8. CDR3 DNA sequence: TGTGCCAGCAGTTACCTACCCGGGACTAGCGGGGCGTCCTACGAGCAGTACTTC. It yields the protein CASSYLPGTSGASYEQYF.

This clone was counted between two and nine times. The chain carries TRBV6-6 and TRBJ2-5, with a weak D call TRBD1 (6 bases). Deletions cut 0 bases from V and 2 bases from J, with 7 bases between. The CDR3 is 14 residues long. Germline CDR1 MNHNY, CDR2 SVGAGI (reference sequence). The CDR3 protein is CASSYSDRQETQYF. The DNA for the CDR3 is TGTGCCAGCAGTTACTCTGACAGGCAAGAGACCCAGTACTTC.

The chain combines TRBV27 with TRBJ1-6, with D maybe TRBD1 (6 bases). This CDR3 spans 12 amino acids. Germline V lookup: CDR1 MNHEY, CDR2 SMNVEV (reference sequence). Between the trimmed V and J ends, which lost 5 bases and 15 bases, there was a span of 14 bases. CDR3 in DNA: TGTGCCAGCAGTCCTATGACAGGTCTCCTCCACTTT. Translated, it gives CASSPMTGLLHF.

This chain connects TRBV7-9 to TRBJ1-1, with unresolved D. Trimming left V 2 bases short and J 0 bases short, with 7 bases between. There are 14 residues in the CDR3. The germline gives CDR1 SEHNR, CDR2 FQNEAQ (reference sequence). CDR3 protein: CASSLPPMNTEAFF. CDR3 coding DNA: TGTGCCAGCAGCTTACCCCCAATGAACACTGAAGCTTTCTTT.

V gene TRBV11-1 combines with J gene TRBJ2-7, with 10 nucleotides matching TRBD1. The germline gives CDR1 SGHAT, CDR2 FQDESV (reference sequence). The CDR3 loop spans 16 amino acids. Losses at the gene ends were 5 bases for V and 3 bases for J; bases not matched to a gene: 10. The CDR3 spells CASSRSDDRGHYEQYF. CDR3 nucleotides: TGTGCCAGCAGCCGATCGGATGACAGGGGGCACTACGAGCAGTACTTC. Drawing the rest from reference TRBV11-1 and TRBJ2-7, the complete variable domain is EAEVAQSPRYKITEKSQAVAFWCDPISGHATLYWYRQILGQGPELLVQFQDESVVDDSQLPKDRFSAERLKGVDSTLKIQPAELGDSAMYLCASSRSDDRGHYEQYFGPGTRLTVT.

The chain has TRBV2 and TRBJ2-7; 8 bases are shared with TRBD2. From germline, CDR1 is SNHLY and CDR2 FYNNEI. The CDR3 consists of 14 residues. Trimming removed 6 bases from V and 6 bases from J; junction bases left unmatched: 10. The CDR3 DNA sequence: TGTGCCAGCAGCGGGGGACTAGTATTCTTCGAGCAGTACTTC. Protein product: CASSGGLVFFEQYF.

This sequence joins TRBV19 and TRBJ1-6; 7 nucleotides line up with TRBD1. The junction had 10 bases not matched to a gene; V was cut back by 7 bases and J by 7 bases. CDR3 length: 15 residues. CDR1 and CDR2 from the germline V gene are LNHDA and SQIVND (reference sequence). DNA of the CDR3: TGTGCCAGTAATCCCTCACAGGGGAGGAATTCACCCCTCCACTTT. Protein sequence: CASNPSQGRNSPLHF.

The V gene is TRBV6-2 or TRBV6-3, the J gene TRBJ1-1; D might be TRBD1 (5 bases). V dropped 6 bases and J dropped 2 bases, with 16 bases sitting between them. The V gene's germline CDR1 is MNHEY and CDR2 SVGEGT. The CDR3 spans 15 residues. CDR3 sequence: CASSSVWGGNTEAFF. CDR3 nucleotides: TGTGCCAGCAGCTCCGTATGGGGGGGTAACACTGAAGCTTTCTTT.

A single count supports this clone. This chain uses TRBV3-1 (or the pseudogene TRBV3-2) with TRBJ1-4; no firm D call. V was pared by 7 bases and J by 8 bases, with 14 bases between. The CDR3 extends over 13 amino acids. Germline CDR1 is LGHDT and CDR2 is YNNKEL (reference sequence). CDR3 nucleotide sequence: TGTGCCAGCACCTTTGGAGCTCAAGAAAAACTGTTTTTT. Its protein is CASTFGAQEKLFF.

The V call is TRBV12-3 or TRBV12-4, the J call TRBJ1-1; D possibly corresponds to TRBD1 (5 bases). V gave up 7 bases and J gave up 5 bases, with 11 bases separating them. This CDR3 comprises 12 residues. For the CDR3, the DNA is TGTGCCAGCAAGAGGGGAGGAACTGAAGCTTTCTTT. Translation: CASKRGGTEAFF.

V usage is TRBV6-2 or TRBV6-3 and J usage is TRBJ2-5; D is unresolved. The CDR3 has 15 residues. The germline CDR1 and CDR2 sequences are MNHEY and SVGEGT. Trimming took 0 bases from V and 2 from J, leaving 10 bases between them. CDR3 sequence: CASSYSRQMQETQYF. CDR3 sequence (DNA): TGTGCCAGCAGTTACTCCCGCCAGATGCAAGAGACCCAGTACTTC.

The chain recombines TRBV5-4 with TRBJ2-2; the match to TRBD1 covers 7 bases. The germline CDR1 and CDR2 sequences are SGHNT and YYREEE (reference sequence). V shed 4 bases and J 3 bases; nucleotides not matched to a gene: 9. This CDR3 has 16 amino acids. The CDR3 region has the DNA TGTGCCAGCAGCCAATTCCCTACAGGGGACACCGGGGAGCTGTTTTTT. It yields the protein CASSQFPTGDTGELFF.

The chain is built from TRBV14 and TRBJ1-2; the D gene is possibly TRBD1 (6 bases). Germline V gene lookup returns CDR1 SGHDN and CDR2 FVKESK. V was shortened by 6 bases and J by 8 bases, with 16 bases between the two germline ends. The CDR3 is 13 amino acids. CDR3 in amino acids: CASRPTGRYGYTF. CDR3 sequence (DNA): TGTGCCAGCAGACCTACAGGGCGATACGGCTACACCTTC.

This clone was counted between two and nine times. In DNA, the CDR3 is TGTGCCAGCAGTTACTTAAACAGGCCCTACGAGCAGTACTTC. It is translated as CASSYLNRPYEQYF. The chain combines TRBV6-2 or TRBV6-3 with TRBJ2-7, with D possibly being TRBD1 (5 bases). The germline CDR1 and CDR2 sequences are MNHEY and SVGEGT. V was cut by 1 base and J by 2 bases, with 9 bases left in between. CDR3 size: 14 residues.

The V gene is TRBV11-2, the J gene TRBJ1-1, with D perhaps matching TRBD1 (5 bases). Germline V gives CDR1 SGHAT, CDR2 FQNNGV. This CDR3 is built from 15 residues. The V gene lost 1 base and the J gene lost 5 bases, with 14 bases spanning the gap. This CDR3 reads CASSLVRGKGTEAFF. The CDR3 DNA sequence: TGTGCCAGCAGCTTAGTCCGGGGGAAGGGTACTGAAGCTTTCTTT.

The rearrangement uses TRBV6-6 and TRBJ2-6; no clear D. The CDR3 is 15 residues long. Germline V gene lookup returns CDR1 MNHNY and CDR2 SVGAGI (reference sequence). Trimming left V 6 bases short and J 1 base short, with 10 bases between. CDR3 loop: CASSPYYSGANVLTF. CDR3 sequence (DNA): TGTGCCAGCAGCCCGTACTATTCTGGGGCCAACGTCCTGACTTTC.

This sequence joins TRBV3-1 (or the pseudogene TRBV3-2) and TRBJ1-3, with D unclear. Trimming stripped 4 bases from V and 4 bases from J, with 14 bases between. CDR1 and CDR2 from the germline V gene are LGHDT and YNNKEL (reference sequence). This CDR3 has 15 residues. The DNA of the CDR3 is TGTGCCAGCAGCCCAGAGAGGCTAACAGGAAACACCATATATTTT. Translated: CASSPERLTGNTIYF.

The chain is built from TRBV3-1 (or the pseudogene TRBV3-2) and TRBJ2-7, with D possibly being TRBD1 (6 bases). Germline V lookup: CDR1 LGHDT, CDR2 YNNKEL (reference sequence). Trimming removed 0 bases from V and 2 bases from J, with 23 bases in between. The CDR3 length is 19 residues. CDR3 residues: CASSQEIRGPNSFTYEQYF. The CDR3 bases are TGTGCCAGCAGCCAAGAAATCAGGGGTCCTAACTCCTTTACCTACGAGCAGTACTTC.

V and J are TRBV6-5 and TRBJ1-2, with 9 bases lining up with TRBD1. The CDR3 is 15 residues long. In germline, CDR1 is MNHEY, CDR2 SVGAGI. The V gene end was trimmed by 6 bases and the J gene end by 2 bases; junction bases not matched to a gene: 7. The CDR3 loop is CASSVDRGSNYGYTF. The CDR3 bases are TGTGCCAGCAGCGTCGACAGGGGGTCCAACTATGGCTACACCTTC.